This T cell receptor beta chain appears in the sequencing data of a study of blood T cell repertoires in COVID-19. About the study: Researchers got acute and convalescent COVID-19 samples from the United States, Italy and Spain. PBMCs, B-cell-depleted T cells, or T cells provided the cDNA or gDNA that made up the material.

A single count supports this clone. Authors' data handling: Nucleated cell counts were estimated from reference gene primer amplification. Sequencing was performed with immunoSEQ multiplex PCR; in TCRdb, only in-frame clones are kept and a portion is missing. V and J calls and clone size are given by that table; D and trimming were obtained from the DNA. This sample has approximately 230,000 clones; roughly 79% occur once, and the top ten carry approximately 16%. CDR3 length equals 12 residues. The V end lost 6 bases, the J end lost 5 bases, and 10 bases lay between the germline ends. Germline V gene data show CDR1 as MDHEN and CDR2 as SYDVKM. For recovered donors of Cohort 3, there were two negative PCRs, clearance, or symptom resolution.

The TCR originated in a man between 40 and 49 years old who had recovered from COVID-19. Sequencing was carried out using PBMCs or T cells enriched from blood (not recorded which). This rearrangement joins TRBV28 to TRBJ1-2; D gene ambiguous. The CDR3 loop reads CASSWRDYGYTF. The DNA of the CDR3 is TGTGCCAGCAGCTGGAGGGATTATGGCTACACCTTC.